These T cell receptor beta chains were read from a single sample in a study of OX40 agonist ivuxolimab in advanced cancers. Sequencing used immunoSEQ multiplex PCR; TCRdb keeps in-frame clones, though not all of them. The sample includes 65,000 to 95,000 clones, around nine tenths of them seen just once. The sequenced sample was CD4+ or CD8+ T cells sorted from blood, obtained in a trial of the OX40 agonist ivuxolimab. The receptors here all came from an adult with an advanced solid tumor such as melanoma, head and neck, liver or kidney cancer. Both conserved end residues are part of each CDR3. The D gene is left open where the match is weak. The size entry is marked missing in some rows and otherwise reads once, few, many or a size class.

V	J	D	size	DNA	CDR3
TRBV19	TRBJ2-5	-	-	TGTGCCAGTAGTATAACGGGCAGGGGTCGGGAGACCCAGTACTTC	CASSITGRGRETQYF
TRBV19	TRBJ1-2	TRBD1	once	TGTGCCAGTAGCAACAGGGGGACAGCATATGGCTACACCTTC	CASSNRGTAYGYTF
TRBV28	TRBJ2-6	TRBD2	-	TGTGCCAGCAGTTCCCCAGCGGGGGGCTCTGGGGCCAACGTCCTGACTTTC	CASSSPAGGSGANVLTF
TRBV5-5	TRBJ1-5	-	-	TGTGCCAGCAGCTTGTCGGGGTTTGTTGGCAATCAGCCCCAGCATTTT	CASSLSGFVGNQPQHF
TRBV11-2	TRBJ2-3	-	once	TGTGCCAGCAGCTTAGCTGTGGCTAGCACAGATACGCAGTATTTT	CASSLAVASTDTQYF
TRBV7-9	TRBJ2-5	-	-	TGTGCCAGCAGCTTTGGGCAGCGAGAGACCCAGTACTTC	CASSFGQRETQYF
TRBV4-2	TRBJ2-5	-	-	TGTGCCAGCAGCCAAGAAGGGACTGGAGAGACCCAGTACTTC	CASSQEGTGETQYF
TRBV7-9	TRBJ2-2	-	-	TGTGCCAGCAGACGTCCGGGCCCTAGGGCCGGGGAGCTGTTTTTT	CASRRPGPRAGELFF
TRBV25-1	TRBJ1-1	-	-	TGTGCCAGCAGTGAGTTTAGGGGCTCGAACACTGAAGCTTTCTTT	CASSEFRGSNTEAFF
TRBV19	TRBJ1-1	-	once	TGTGCCAGTACCCTATTTCAGGGAAGGCAACCTGAAGCTTTCTTT	CASTLFQGRQPEAFF
TRBV18	TRBJ1-1	-	-	TGTGCCAGCTCACCCGATGGGACGGGCACTGAAGCTTTCTTT	CASSPDGTGTEAFF
TRBV13	TRBJ1-3	-	-	TGTGCCAGCAGCTTAGATCCCCAGGTTTCTGGAAACACCATATATTTT	CASSLDPQVSGNTIYF
TRBV7-3	TRBJ2-3	TRBD2	-	TGTGCCAGCAGCTCCGGACTAGCGGGAGCGGAGGATACGCAGTATTTT	CASSSGLAGAEDTQYF
TRBV5-6	TRBJ2-3	TRBD2	-	TGTGCCAGCAGCTTGGAACTCGGGAGGAGCACAGATACGCAGTATTTT	CASSLELGRSTDTQYF
TRBV5-1	TRBJ1-1	-	-	TGCGCCAGCAGCGCCCAGGGAGGTGGGACTGAAGCTTTCTTT	CASSAQGGGTEAFF
TRBV7-2	TRBJ2-7	TRBD1	once	TGTGCCAGCAGGATAAGTGCAGGGACAGGGGGCGCGCAGTACTTC	CASRISAGTGGAQYF
TRBV6-1	TRBJ1-1	-	-	TGTGCCAGCACGGCAGCCCTATGGTCAACTGAAGCTTTCTTT	CASTAALWSTEAFF
TRBV7-6	TRBJ1-1	TRBD1	-	TGTGCCAGCAGCTTAGAAGACAGGGGGAGGGAGGTTGAAGCTTTCTTT	CASSLEDRGREVEAFF
TRBV5-1	TRBJ2-7	TRBD2	-	TGCGCCAGCACATCGGCTAGCGGGAGCATAGTCTACGAGCAGTACTTC	CASTSASGSIVYEQYF
TRBV9	TRBJ2-7	-	-	TGTGCCAGCAGCGTAGACTCTTCCTACGAGCAGTACTTC	CASSVDSSYEQYF
TRBV15	TRBJ2-1	TRBD2	-	TGTGCCACCAGCCGCGGGAAGGGGCTAGCGGTGAACAATGAGCAGTTCTTC	CATSRGKGLAVNNEQFF
TRBV28	TRBJ1-1	-	-	TGTGCCAGCAGTTTATCGGGAGCTGGGGATACTGAAGCTTTCTTT	CASSLSGAGDTEAFF
TRBV19	TRBJ1-1	-	-	TGTGCCAGTAGGAGGCTGGGGAACACTGAAGCTTTCTTT	CASRRLGNTEAFF
TRBV15	TRBJ1-4	-	-	TGTGCCACCAGCAGAGATTTCCTGGATGAAAAACTGTTTTTT	CATSRDFLDEKLFF